The 2 T cell receptor beta chains presented below share a single source sample, sequenced in a study of blood T cells in healthy people across ages. Alongside a J-beta primer mix, a sample-barcoded 5' primer served in a second PCR lasting about 7 to 11 cycles. TCRdb re-derived calls from the 5' RACE reads in MiXCR, one entry per CDR3 protein. The repertoire includes 550,000 to 700,000 distinct CDR3 sequences, 25% to 30% of them detected once, and around 20% sits in the top ten. The specimen sequenced was blood. The receptor set was obtained from a woman aged 70-85 years in good health.

In this sample, this clonotype turned up a few times. This chain links TRBV7-2 with TRBJ1-5; D remains ambiguous. Germline CDR1 reads SGHTA; CDR2 reads FQGNSA. Trimming removed 5 bases from V and 9 bases from J, with 17 bases in between. The CDR3 consists of 14 residues. Written as DNA, the CDR3 is TGTGCCAGCAGCGCGGGGTCCTTAGTTGGGCCCCAGCATTTT. Translation gives CASSAGSLVGPQHF.

This chain uses TRBV3-1 with TRBJ2-7; 10 bases are a match to TRBD1. The end of the DNA aligns better with TRBJ2-5, so the J call may be wrong. The germline V gene encodes CDR1 LGHDT and CDR2 YNNKEL (reference sequence). The CDR3 extends over 16 amino acids. The CDR3 is CASSQDRGQGYETQYF. CDR3 nucleotides: TGTGCCAGCAGCCAAGATCGGGGACAGGGGTACGAGACCCAGTACTTC.